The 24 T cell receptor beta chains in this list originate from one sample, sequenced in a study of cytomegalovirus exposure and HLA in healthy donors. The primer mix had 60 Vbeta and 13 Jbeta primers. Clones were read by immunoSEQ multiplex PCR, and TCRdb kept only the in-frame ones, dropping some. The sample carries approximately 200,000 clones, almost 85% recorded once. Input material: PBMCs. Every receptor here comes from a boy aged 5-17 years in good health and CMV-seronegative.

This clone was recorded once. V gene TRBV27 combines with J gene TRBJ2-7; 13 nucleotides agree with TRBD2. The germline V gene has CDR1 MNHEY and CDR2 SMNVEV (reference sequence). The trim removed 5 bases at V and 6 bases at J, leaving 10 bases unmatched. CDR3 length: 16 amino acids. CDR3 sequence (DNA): TGTGCCAGCAGTCAGCAGATACTAGCGGGAGGGCGCGAGCAGTACTTC. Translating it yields CASSQQILAGGREQYF.

This CDR3 is CASSDRAGGVSVDGYTF. As DNA, the CDR3 is TGTGCCAGCAGTGATAGAGCAGGGGGCGTTTCCGTCGATGGCTACACCTTC. The chain joins TRBV6-1 to TRBJ1-2, with 8 positions matching TRBD1. This CDR3 region has 17 residues. Unmatched junction bases numbered 15, after V lost 3 bases and J lost 6 bases. Germline CDR1 reads MNHNS; CDR2 reads SASEGT.

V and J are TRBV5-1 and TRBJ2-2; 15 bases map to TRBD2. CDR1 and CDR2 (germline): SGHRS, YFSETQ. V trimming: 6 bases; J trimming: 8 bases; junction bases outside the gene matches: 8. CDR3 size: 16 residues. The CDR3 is CASTTGLAGGPGELFF. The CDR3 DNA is TGCGCCAGCACAACAGGACTAGCGGGGGGGCCAGGGGAGCTGTTTTTT.

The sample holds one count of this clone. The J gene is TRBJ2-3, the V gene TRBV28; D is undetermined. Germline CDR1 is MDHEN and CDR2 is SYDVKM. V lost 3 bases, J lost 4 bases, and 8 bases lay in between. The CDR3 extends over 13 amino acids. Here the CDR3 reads CASSLWSPDTQYF. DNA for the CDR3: TGTGCCAGCAGTTTGTGGAGCCCAGATACGCAGTATTTT. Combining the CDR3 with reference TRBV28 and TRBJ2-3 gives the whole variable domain DVKVTQSSRYLVKRTGEKVFLECVQDMDHENMFWYRQDPGLGLRLIYFSYDVKMKEKGDIPEGYSVSREKKERFSLILESASTNQTSMYLCASSLWSPDTQYFGPGTRLTVL.

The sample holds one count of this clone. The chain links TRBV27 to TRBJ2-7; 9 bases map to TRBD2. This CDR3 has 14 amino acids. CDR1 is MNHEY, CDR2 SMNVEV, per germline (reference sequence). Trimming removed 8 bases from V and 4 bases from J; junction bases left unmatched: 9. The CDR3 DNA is TGTGCCAGCGGAAGCGGGAGGACATCGTACGAGCAGTACTTC. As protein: CASGSGRTSYEQYF.

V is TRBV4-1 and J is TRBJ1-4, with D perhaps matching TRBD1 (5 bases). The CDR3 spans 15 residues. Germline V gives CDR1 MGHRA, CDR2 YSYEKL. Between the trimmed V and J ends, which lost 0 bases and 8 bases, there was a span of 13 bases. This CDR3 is CASSQEAGLREKLFF. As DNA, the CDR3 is TGCGCCAGCAGCCAAGAGGCAGGGTTGAGGGAAAAACTGTTTTTT.

CDR3 DNA: TGCGCCAGCAGCTCCGGTGGTATGAACACTGAAGCTTTCTTT. It is translated as CASSSGGMNTEAFF. The chain links TRBV5-1 to TRBJ1-1; D remains ambiguous. Germline-derived CDR1 and CDR2 are SGHRS and YFSETQ. The CDR3 has 14 amino acids. The V and J ends lost 3 bases and 0 bases respectively, with 9 bases between them.

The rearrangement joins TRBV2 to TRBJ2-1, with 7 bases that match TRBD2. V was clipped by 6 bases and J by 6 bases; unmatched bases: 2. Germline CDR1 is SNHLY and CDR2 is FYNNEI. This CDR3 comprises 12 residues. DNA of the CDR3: TGTGCCAGCAGAGGGACTATCAATGAGCAGTTCTTC. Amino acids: CASRGTINEQFF. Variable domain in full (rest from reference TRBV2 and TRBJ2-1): EPEVTQTPSHQVTQMGQEVILRCVPISNHLYFYWYRQILGQKVEFLVSFYNNEISEKSEIFDDQFSVERPDGSNFTLKIRSTKLEDSAMYFCASRGTINEQFFGPGTRLTVL.

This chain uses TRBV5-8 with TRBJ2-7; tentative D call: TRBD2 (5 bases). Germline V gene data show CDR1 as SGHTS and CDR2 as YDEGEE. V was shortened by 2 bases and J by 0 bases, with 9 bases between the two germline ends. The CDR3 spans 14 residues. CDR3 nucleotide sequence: TGTGCCAGCAGCTTAGCGGCTACCTCCTACGAGCAGTACTTC. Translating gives CASSLAATSYEQYF.

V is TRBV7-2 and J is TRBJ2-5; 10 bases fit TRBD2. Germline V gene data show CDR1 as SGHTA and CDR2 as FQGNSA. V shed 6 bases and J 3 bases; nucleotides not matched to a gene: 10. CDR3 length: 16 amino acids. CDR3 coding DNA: TGTGCCAGCAGTCTAGCGGCTAGCGGGGGCAAAGAGACCCAGTACTTC. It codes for CASSLAASGGKETQYF. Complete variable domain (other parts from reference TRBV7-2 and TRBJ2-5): GAGVSQSPSNKVTEKGKDVELRCDPISGHTALYWYRQSLGQGLEFLIYFQGNSAPDKSGLPSDRFSAERTGGSVSTLTIQRTQQEDSAVYLCASSLAASGGKETQYFGPGTRLLVL.

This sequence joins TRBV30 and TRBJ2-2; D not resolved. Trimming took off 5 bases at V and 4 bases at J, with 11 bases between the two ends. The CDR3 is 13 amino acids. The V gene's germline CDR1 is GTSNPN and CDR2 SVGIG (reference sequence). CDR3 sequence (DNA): TGTGCCTGGGACGGTACGGGCACCGGGGAGCTGTTTTTT. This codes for CAWDGTGTGELFF.

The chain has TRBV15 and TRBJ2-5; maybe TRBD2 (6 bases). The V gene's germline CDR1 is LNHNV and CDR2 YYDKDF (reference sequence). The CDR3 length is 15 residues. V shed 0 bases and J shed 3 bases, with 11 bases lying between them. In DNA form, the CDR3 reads TGTGCCACCAGCAGAGAACGGGAGTTAGAAGAGACCCAGTACTTC. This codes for CATSRERELEETQYF. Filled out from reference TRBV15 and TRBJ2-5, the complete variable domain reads DAMVIQNPRYQVTQFGKPVTLSCSQTLNHNVMYWYQQKSSQAPKLLFHYYDKDFNNEADTPDNFQSRRPNTSFCFLDIRSPGLGDTAMYLCATSRERELEETQYFGPGTRLLVL.

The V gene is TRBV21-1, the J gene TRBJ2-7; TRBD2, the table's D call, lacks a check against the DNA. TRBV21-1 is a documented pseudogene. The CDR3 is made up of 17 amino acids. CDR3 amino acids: CASSKVYRSGGTYEQYF. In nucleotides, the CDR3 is TGTGCCAGCAGCAAAGTGTATCGTAGCGGGGGCACCTACGAGCAGTACTTC.

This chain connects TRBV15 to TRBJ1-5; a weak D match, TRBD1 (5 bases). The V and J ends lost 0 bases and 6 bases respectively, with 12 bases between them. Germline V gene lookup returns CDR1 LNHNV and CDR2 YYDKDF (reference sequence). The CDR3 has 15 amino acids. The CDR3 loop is CATSRDKGRGQPQHF. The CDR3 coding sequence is TGTGCCACCAGCAGAGATAAGGGGCGCGGTCAGCCCCAGCATTTT.

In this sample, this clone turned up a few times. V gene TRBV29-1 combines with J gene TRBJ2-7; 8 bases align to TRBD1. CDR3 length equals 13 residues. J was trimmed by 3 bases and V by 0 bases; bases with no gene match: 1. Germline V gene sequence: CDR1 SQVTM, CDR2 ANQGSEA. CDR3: CSVEDRGLYEQYF. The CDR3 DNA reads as TGCAGCGTTGAAGACAGGGGGCTCTACGAGCAGTACTTC.

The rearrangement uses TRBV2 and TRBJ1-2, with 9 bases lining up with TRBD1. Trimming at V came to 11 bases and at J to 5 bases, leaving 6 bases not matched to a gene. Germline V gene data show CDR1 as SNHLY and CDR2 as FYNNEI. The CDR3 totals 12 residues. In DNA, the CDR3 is TGTGCCGTCCGGGACAGGGTTTATGGCTACACCTTC. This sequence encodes CAVRDRVYGYTF.

CDR3 loop: CASRHPTGKDYNEQFF. The CDR3 nucleotides are TGCGCCAGCAGACACCCCACAGGGAAGGACTACAATGAGCAGTTCTTC. The chain carries TRBV23-1 and TRBJ2-1, with D perhaps TRBD1 (6 bases). TRBV23-1 is given ORF status, its function remaining uncertain. CDR3 length: 16 residues. The V end was cut by 6 bases, the J end by 3 bases, with 18 bases between.

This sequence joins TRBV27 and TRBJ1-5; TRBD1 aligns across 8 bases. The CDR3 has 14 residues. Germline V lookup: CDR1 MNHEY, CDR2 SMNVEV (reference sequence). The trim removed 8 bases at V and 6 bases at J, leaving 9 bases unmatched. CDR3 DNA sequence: TGTGCCAGCGGCATACAGGGGGTGGGTCAGCCCCAGCATTTT. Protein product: CASGIQGVGQPQHF.

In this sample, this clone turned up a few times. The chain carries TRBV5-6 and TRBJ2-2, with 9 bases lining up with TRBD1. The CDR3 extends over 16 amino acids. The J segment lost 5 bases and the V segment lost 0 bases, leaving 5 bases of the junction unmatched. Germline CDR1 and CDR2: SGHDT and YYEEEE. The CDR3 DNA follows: TGTGCCAGCAGCTTGGGTCCGGGACAGGGAACCGGGGAGCTGTTTTTT. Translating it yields CASSLGPGQGTGELFF.

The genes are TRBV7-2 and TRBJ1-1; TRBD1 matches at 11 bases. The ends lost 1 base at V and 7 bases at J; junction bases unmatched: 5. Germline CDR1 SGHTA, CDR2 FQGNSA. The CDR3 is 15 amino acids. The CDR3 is CASSLEGTGGFEAFF. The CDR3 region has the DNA TGTGCCAGCAGCTTAGAGGGGACAGGGGGGTTTGAAGCTTTCTTT.

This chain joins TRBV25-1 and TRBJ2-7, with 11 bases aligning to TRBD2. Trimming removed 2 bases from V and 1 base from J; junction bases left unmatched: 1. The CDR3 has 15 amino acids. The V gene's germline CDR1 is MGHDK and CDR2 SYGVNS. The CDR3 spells CASSEASGGSYEQYF. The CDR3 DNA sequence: TGTGCCAGCAGTGAAGCTAGCGGGGGGTCCTACGAGCAGTACTTC.

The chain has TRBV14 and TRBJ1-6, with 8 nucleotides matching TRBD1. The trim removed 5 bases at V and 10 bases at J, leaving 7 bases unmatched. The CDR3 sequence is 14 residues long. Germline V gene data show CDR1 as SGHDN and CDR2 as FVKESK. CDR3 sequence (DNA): TGTGCCAGCAGCGGACAGGGTCTAGGCTCACCCCTCCACTTT. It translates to CASSGQGLGSPLHF.

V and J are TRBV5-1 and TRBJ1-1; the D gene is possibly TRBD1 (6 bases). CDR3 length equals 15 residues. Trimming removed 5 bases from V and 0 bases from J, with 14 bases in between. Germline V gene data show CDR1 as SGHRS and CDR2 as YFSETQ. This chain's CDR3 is CASRSQQGLNTEAFF. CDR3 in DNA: TGCGCCAGCAGATCTCAACAGGGATTGAACACTGAAGCTTTCTTT. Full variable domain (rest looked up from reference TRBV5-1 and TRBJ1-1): KAGVTQTPRYLIKTRGQQVTLSCSPISGHRSVSWYQQTPGQGLQFLFEYFSETQRNKGNFPGRFSGRQFSNSRSEMNVSTLELGDSALYLCASRSQQGLNTEAFFGQGTRLTVV.

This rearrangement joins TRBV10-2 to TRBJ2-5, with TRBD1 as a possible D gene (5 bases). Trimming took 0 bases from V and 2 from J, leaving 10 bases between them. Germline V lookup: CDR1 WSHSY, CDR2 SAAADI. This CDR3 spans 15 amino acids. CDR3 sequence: CASSESDQGQETQYF. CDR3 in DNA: TGCGCCAGCAGTGAGTCGGATCAGGGACAAGAGACCCAGTACTTC.